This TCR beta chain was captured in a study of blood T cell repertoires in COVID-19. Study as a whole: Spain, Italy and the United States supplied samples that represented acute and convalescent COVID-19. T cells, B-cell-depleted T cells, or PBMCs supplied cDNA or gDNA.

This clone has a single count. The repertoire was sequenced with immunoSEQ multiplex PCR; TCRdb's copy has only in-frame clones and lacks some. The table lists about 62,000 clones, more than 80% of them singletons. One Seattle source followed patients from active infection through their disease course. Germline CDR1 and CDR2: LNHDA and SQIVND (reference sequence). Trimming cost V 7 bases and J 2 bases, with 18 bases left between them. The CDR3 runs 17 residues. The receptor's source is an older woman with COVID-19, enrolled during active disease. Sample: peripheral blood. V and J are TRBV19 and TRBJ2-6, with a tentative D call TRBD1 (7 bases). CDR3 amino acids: CASTRGADRTGANVLTF. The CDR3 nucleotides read TGTGCCAGTACCAGGGGGGCAGACAGGACTGGGGCCAACGTCCTGACTTTC.